The entry below gives a single T cell receptor beta chain sequence along with its context. This record comes from a study of cytomegalovirus exposure and HLA in healthy donors. The wider study: Falling in the Caucasian-associated ancestry cluster were 81% of under 450 genotyped donors.

PCR was performed using 60 Vbeta and 13 Jbeta primers. Per the authors' pipeline: Approximately 83 million unique TCR beta chains, 8.5 million to 14 million shared, were counted in a later analysis. The protocol was immunoSEQ multiplex PCR, while the TCRdb copy is restricted to in-frame clones and leaves out a portion. V, J and clone size derive from that table, while D and trimming were established from the DNA sequence. The table lists just over 150,000 clones, about 65% of them singletons. Germline V CDR1 and CDR2: MGHRA, YSYEKL. Trimming removed 3 bases from V and 10 bases from J, with 15 bases in between. There are 13 residues in the CDR3.

The rearrangement uses TRBV4-1 and TRBJ1-1; D not certain. Specimen: PBMCs. The sequence derives from a man aged 40-49 years in good health and CMV-seropositive. The CDR3 sequence is CASSQIPARGAFF. The CDR3 DNA sequence: TGCGCCAGCAGCCAGATCCCCGCCCGAGGAGCTTTCTTT.